This T cell receptor (beta chain) was recorded in a study of CD8+ T cells in alopecia areata. Treatment meaning: oral pan-JAK inhibitor, 5-10 mg twice daily. Starting from PBMCs, sorting isolated CD4+ and CD8+ T cells. After isolation, RNA underwent reverse transcription to generate cDNA as the sequencing template. TCRdb keeps only in-frame clones here, not all; method: immunoSEQ multiplex PCR. Of around 210,000 clones detected, roughly 64% appear once; the ten largest clones hold roughly 4.2%. The sequences come from CD4+ T cells sorted from blood, collected at week 4, from a patient treated with tofacitinib. The TCR originated in a human donor with alopecia areata.

CDR3 DNA sequence: TGTGCCAGTAGTATAGCCTTAGCACGCGATGAGCAGTTCTTC. Translation gives CASSIALARDEQFF. J is TRBJ2-1 and V is TRBV19; D not resolved. CDR1 is LNHDA, CDR2 SQIVND, per germline (reference sequence). This CDR3 has 14 amino acids. V lost 1 base, J lost 8 bases, and 12 bases lay in between.